This T cell receptor (beta chain) was found in a study of blood T cell repertoires in COVID-19. Overall study: Material from acute and convalescent COVID-19 was sourced from the United States, Italy and Spain. The analysed material was cDNA or gDNA that came from T cells, B-cell-depleted T cells, or PBMCs.

Trimming at V came to 0 bases and at J to 5 bases, leaving 1 base not matched to a gene. CDR1 and CDR2 from the germline V gene are SGDLS and YYNGEE. The CDR3 runs 13 residues. This clone was seen only once. Original processing methods: Estimates of nucleated cell counts were drawn from the amplification of reference gene primers. Sequencing used immunoSEQ multiplex PCR; TCRdb keeps in-frame clones, though not all of them. That table gives V, J and clone size, and the DNA gave D and trimming. Among some 70,000 clones listed, approximately 90% were seen once. The sequencing input was peripheral blood. This clonotype was sampled from a man aged 25-45 years with acute or convalescent COVID-19. The chain carries TRBV9 and TRBJ2-7; 8 bases line up with TRBD2. DNA for the CDR3: TGTGCCAGCAGCGTAGGTAGCGGGAACGAGCAGTACTTC. Amino acids: CASSVGSGNEQYF.